These 22 T cell receptor beta chains share one sample of origin, sequenced in a study of cytomegalovirus exposure and HLA in healthy donors. The PCR was carried out with 60 Vbeta primers and 13 Jbeta primers. The assay was immunoSEQ multiplex PCR, and TCRdb's table has in-frame clones only and misses some. Its table lists fewer than 250,000 clones. The sequenced sample consisted of PBMCs. These receptors were taken from a woman aged 25 to 45 in good health and CMV-seropositive.

This chain uses TRBV27 with TRBJ2-1, with a tentative D call TRBD1 (5 bases). Germline V lookup: CDR1 MNHEY, CDR2 SMNVEV (reference sequence). The CDR3 is 13 amino acids. Trimming took 4 bases from V and 9 from J, leaving 13 bases between them. CDR3 coding DNA: TGTGCCAGCAGTTCAGCAGGGAATACTGAGCAGTTCTTC. This gives the protein CASSSAGNTEQFF.

The chain uses TRBV5-1 and TRBJ1-1, with 11 positions matching TRBD1. Germline V gene lookup returns CDR1 SGHRS and CDR2 YFSETQ. V dropped 5 bases and J dropped 11; count of bases not matched to a gene: 8. This CDR3 comprises 13 residues. The DNA for the CDR3 is TGCGCCAGCAGTACCGGGACAGGGGGATGGGCTTTCTTT. It specifies CASSTGTGGWAFF.

The chain carries TRBV4-2 and TRBJ2-7; 8 nucleotides align to TRBD1. CDR1 is LGHNA and CDR2 is YNFKEQ in the germline V gene. CDR3 size: 15 residues. Unmatched junction bases numbered 7, after V lost 3 bases and J lost 3 bases. The CDR3 DNA is TGTGCCAGCAGCCAGGAAAGAACAGGGGGCTACGAGCAGTACTTC. Translating it yields CASSQERTGGYEQYF.

The chain couples TRBV11-2 to TRBJ2-7, with D possibly matching TRBD1 (6 bases). Deletions cut 0 bases from V and 3 bases from J, with 6 bases between. The germline V gene encodes CDR1 SGHAT and CDR2 FQNNGV. CDR3 size: 13 residues. The CDR3, as DNA: TGTGCCAGCAGCTTAGAACAGGGCTACGAGCAGTACTTC. It encodes CASSLEQGYEQYF.

The chain recombines TRBV6-5 with TRBJ1-1, with 8 bases matching TRBD1. J was trimmed by 6 bases and V by 5 bases; bases with no gene match: 8. Germline CDR1 is MNHEY and CDR2 is SVGAGI. The CDR3 runs 14 residues. CDR3 sequence (DNA): TGTGCCAGCAGTCGTCGAATCAGGGGGCCTGAAGCTTTCTTT. Translating it yields CASSRRIRGPEAFF.

V usage is TRBV5-1 and J usage is TRBJ2-7; possible D gene TRBD2, 5 bases. The CDR3 sequence is 14 residues long. Trimming removed 4 bases at V and 5 bases at J, with 16 bases between. Germline loops: CDR1 SGHRS, CDR2 YFSETQ. The CDR3 nucleotides are TGCGCCAGCAGCCTCTGGACTCATCCTGACGAGCAGTACTTC. It is translated as CASSLWTHPDEQYF.

The rearrangement links TRBV16 to TRBJ2-1; 8 positions agree with TRBD2. Germline V lookup: CDR1 KGHSY, CDR2 FQNENV. The CDR3 spans 13 residues. With 2 bases clipped from V and 15 bases from J, the junction kept 9 bases outside the gene matches. CDR3 amino acids: CASSQRAGAGPFF. The CDR3 bases are TGTGCCAGCAGCCAACGAGCGGGAGCGGGGCCGTTCTTC.

CDR3 coding DNA: TGCGCCAGCAGCTTGGAATCGGGAAGGACTAATGAAAAACTGTTTTTT. Its translation: CASSLESGRTNEKLFF. The chain has TRBV5-1 and TRBJ1-4; no reliable D call. Germline V gene sequence: CDR1 SGHRS, CDR2 YFSETQ. This CDR3 spans 16 amino acids. Between the trimmed V and J ends, which lost 0 bases and 2 bases, there was a span of 11 bases. Variable domain in full (rest from reference TRBV5-1 and TRBJ1-4): KAGVTQTPRYLIKTRGQQVTLSCSPISGHRSVSWYQQTPGQGLQFLFEYFSETQRNKGNFPGRFSGRQFSNSRSEMNVSTLELGDSALYLCASSLESGRTNEKLFFGSGTQLSVL.

Here the CDR3 reads CASSLGTGKVSYEQYF. DNA of the CDR3: TGTGCCAGCAGCTTAGGGACAGGGAAAGTCTCCTACGAGCAGTACTTC. The V gene is TRBV5-8, the J gene TRBJ2-7, with 9 nucleotides matching TRBD1. Germline CDR1 reads SGHTS; CDR2 reads YDEGEE. V was clipped by 2 bases and J by 0 bases; unmatched bases: 6. The CDR3 extends over 16 amino acids. Using reference TRBV5-8 and TRBJ2-7 for the parts outside the CDR3, the full variable domain is EAGVTQSPTHLIKTRGQQATLRCSPISGHTSVYWYQQALGLGLQFLLWYDEGEERNRGNFPPRFSGRQFPNYSSELNVNALELEDSALYLCASSLGTGKVSYEQYFGPGTRLTVT.

The CDR3 DNA reads TGTGCCAGCAGTATAATACTAGCGGGAGGGGCAGATACGCAGTATTTT. This translates into CASSIILAGGADTQYF. This rearrangement joins TRBV27 to TRBJ2-3; 13 bases line up with TRBD2. Germline trimming cut 5 bases from V and 4 bases from J; bases unmatched to any gene: 6. Germline-derived CDR1 and CDR2 are MNHEY and SMNVEV (reference sequence). The CDR3 runs to 16 residues.

The chain has TRBV14 and TRBJ2-3, with D unresolved. Deletions cut 1 base from V and 3 bases from J, with 14 bases between. This CDR3 is built from 16 residues. Germline CDR1 is SGHDN and CDR2 is FVKESK. DNA of the CDR3: TGTGCCAGCAGCCAAGTTTTGCGAGCCCAAACAGATACGCAGTATTTT. Amino acid sequence: CASSQVLRAQTDTQYF. Full variable domain (remainder filled in from reference TRBV14 and TRBJ2-3): EAGVTQFPSHSVIEKGQTVTLRCDPISGHDNLYWYRRVMGKEIKFLLHFVKESKQDESGMPNNRFLAERTGGTYSTLKVQPAELEDSGVYFCASSQVLRAQTDTQYFGPGTRLTVL.

This sequence joins TRBV6-6 and TRBJ1-2, with 8 bases identical to TRBD1. This CDR3 region has 15 residues. Trimming cost V 2 bases and J 5 bases; bases outside gene matches: 7. Germline V gives CDR1 MNHNY, CDR2 SVGAGI (reference sequence). Here the CDR3 reads CASSYPGGATYGYTF. Written as DNA, the CDR3 is TGTGCCAGCAGTTACCCAGGGGGCGCAACATATGGCTACACCTTC.

This chain joins TRBV7-8 and TRBJ2-1; D not resolved. The CDR3 loop spans 14 amino acids. Germline V gene sequence: CDR1 SGHVS, CDR2 FQNEAQ. V lost 2 bases, J lost 5 bases, and 10 bases lay in between. The CDR3 DNA reads as TGTGCCAGCAGCTTATTACCGGGTGACAATGAGCAGTTCTTC. It is translated as CASSLLPGDNEQFF.

CDR3 in amino acids: CASSWDRGQRQPQHF. In nucleotides, the CDR3 is TGTGCCAGCAGCTGGGACAGGGGGCAAAGGCAGCCCCAGCATTTT. The chain has TRBV7-8 and TRBJ1-5, with TRBD1 identical over 12 bases. Germline assignment: CDR1 SGHVS and CDR2 FQNEAQ. This CDR3 has 15 residues. With 4 bases clipped from V and 7 bases from J, the junction kept 5 bases outside the gene matches.

The chain links TRBV5-4 to TRBJ2-1; 10 nucleotides match TRBD2. Germline CDR1 is SGHNT and CDR2 is YYREEE (reference sequence). Germline trimming cut 7 bases from V and 3 bases from J; bases unmatched to any gene: 13. The CDR3 totals 17 residues. The CDR3 DNA is TGTGCCAGCGTACAGCGGGGGGGAGAAGGGGGCTACAATGAGCAGTTCTTC. It encodes CASVQRGGEGGYNEQFF.

The chain joins TRBV7-9 to TRBJ1-1; TRBD1 might be the D (5 bases). CDR3 size: 13 residues. V was pared by 1 base and J by 5 bases, with 8 bases between. Germline CDR1 and CDR2: SEHNR and FQNEAQ (reference sequence). The CDR3 here is CASSLGGGTEAFF. CDR3 in DNA: TGTGCCAGCAGCTTAGGCGGGGGGACTGAAGCTTTCTTT.

The rearrangement uses TRBV19 and TRBJ1-2; D gene uncertain. The CDR3 covers 11 residues. Germline V gene lookup returns CDR1 LNHDA and CDR2 SQIVND (reference sequence). V lost 7 bases and J lost 3, with 6 bases in between. The CDR3 DNA reads TGTGCCAGTAACACATACTATGGCTACACCTTC. It encodes CASNTYYGYTF.

The V gene is TRBV9, the J gene TRBJ2-6; D is unresolved. This CDR3 spans 16 amino acids. V gave up 0 bases and J gave up 2 bases, with 9 bases separating them. In germline, CDR1 is SGDLS, CDR2 YYNGEE. CDR3 coding DNA: TGTGCCAGCAGCGTAGAAGCGACGGCTGGGGCCAACGTCCTGACTTTC. It yields the protein CASSVEATAGANVLTF.

As concerns this clone: Other nucleotide sequences in the sample specify the same CDR3. The chain employs TRBV5-6 and TRBJ2-3; 8 positions match TRBD2. Looked up from germline, CDR1 is SGHDT and CDR2 is YYEEEE. CDR3 size: 16 residues. The J segment lost 2 bases and the V segment lost 0 bases, leaving 5 bases of the junction unmatched. The CDR3 DNA follows: TGTGCCAGCAGCTTGGCAGCGGGGGCACCCACAGATACGCAGTATTTT. It translates to CASSLAAGAPTDTQYF.

V is TRBV7-8 and J is TRBJ2-5, with D perhaps matching TRBD1 (6 bases). The CDR3 consists of 14 residues. The germline gives CDR1 SGHVS, CDR2 FQNEAQ. V lost 5 bases, J lost 0 bases, and 10 bases lay in between. DNA of the CDR3: TGTGCCAGCAGCCGCACAGGGAACCAAGAGACCCAGTACTTC. Its translation is CASSRTGNQETQYF.

The CDR3: CASRAGPLNTEAFF. Written as DNA, the CDR3 is TGCGCCAGCAGAGCAGGGCCCCTGAACACTGAAGCTTTCTTT. This chain links TRBV10-2 with TRBJ1-1; the D gene is possibly TRBD1 (5 bases). CDR3 length: 14 amino acids. Trimming shortened V by 6 bases and J by 0 bases, and 11 bases separated the two germline ends. Per the germline V gene, CDR1 is WSHSY and CDR2 is SAAADI.

The chain couples TRBV21-1 to TRBJ1-3; TRBD1 is the table's D call and was not checked against the DNA. TRBV21-1 is a pseudogene. The CDR3 length is 15 residues. CDR3 sequence reads: CASRTTQVTGNTIYF. The CDR3 coding sequence is TGTGCCAGCAGAACAACGCAGGTAACTGGAAACACCATATATTTT.